Following are 15 T cell receptor beta chains from one sample sequenced in a study of cytomegalovirus exposure and HLA in healthy donors. The primer mix had 60 Vbeta and 13 Jbeta primers. TCRdb's copy holds only in-frame clones and misses some; the assay was immunoSEQ multiplex PCR. The sample carries about 100,000 clones, roughly 80% recorded once. Sample: PBMCs. The receptors here all came from a man aged 45-65 years in good health and CMV-seropositive.

This chain links TRBV28 with TRBJ1-1; D unclear. Germline CDR1 reads MDHEN; CDR2 reads SYDVKM. CDR3 length: 10 residues. The V end was cut by 6 bases, the J end by 5 bases, with 4 bases between. CDR3 in amino acids: CASSVTEAFF. The CDR3 region has the DNA TGTGCCAGCAGCGTTACTGAAGCTTTCTTT.

About this clone itself: At one end the junction does not follow the germline gene, possibly because of a read error. J is TRBJ1-5 and V is TRBV30, with D uncertain. The CDR3 runs to 12 residues. Germline V gene lookup returns CDR1 GTSNPN and CDR2 SVGIG (reference sequence). The CDR3 here is CAWSNGDQPQHF. The CDR3 DNA reads TGTGCCTGGAGTAACGGAGATCAACCCCAGCATTTT. Full variable domain (missing parts from reference TRBV30 and TRBJ1-5): SQTIHQWPATLVQPVGSPLSLECTVEGTSNPNLYWYRQAAGRGLQLLFYSVGIGQISSEVPQNLSASRPQDRQFILSSKKLLLSDSGFYLCAWSNGDQPQHFGDGTRLSIL.

This CDR3 reads CASSSTRTGAYSGANVLTF. In DNA, the CDR3 is TGTGCCAGCAGCTCCACTCGGACAGGGGCCTACTCTGGGGCCAACGTCCTGACTTTC. V gene TRBV7-9 combines with J gene TRBJ2-6, with 9 bases aligning to TRBD1. Germline V lookup: CDR1 SEHNR, CDR2 FQNEAQ (reference sequence). The CDR3 contains 19 residues. V was clipped by 4 bases and J by 0 bases; unmatched bases: 10.

The rearrangement joins TRBV2 to TRBJ1-3; D not certain. Germline V gene data show CDR1 as SNHLY and CDR2 as FYNNEI. The CDR3 extends over 13 amino acids. V was pared by 7 bases and J by 0 bases, with 7 bases between. CDR3 in amino acids: CASTLISGNTIYF. CDR3 in DNA: TGTGCCAGCACCCTTATCTCTGGAAACACCATATATTTT.

This clone has just a few counts. The chain links TRBV7-8 to TRBJ1-3; a weak D match, TRBD1 (5 bases). The germline V gene has CDR1 SGHVS and CDR2 FQNEAQ. V lost 6 bases to trimming and J lost 0 bases, with 12 bases between them. The length of the CDR3 is 15 residues. CDR3 amino acids: CASRTQGSSGNTIYF. DNA of the CDR3: TGTGCCAGCAGAACTCAGGGAAGCTCTGGAAACACCATATATTTT.

This sequence joins TRBV19 and TRBJ2-1, with 11 bases identical to TRBD2. CDR3 length: 16 residues. V trimming: 5 bases; J trimming: 7 bases; junction bases outside the gene matches: 10. Looked up from germline, CDR1 is LNHDA and CDR2 is SQIVND (reference sequence). The CDR3 DNA sequence: TGTGCCAGTAGTGACTTAGCGGGGGGGCCAAGGAATGAGCAGTTCTTC. It translates to CASSDLAGGPRNEQFF.

This clone appeared once. The J gene is TRBJ1-6, the V gene TRBV10-1; 8 nucleotides match TRBD1. The CDR3 runs 13 residues. Germline CDR1 WNHNN, CDR2 SYGVQD (reference sequence). The trim removed 10 bases at V and 9 bases at J, leaving 8 bases unmatched. CDR3 in DNA: TGCGCCACCGGGGACAGGTCGTGTTCACCCCTCCACTTT. Its protein is CATGDRSCSPLHF.

The table lists this clone with a count of one. The rearrangement uses TRBV27 and TRBJ1-2; TRBD1 aligns across 7 bases. The CDR3 spans 12 residues. Germline CDR1 MNHEY, CDR2 SMNVEV (reference sequence). V lost 6 bases and J lost 8; bases outside the gene matches: 6. CDR3 loop: CASRGTGVGYTF. CDR3 coding DNA: TGTGCCAGCAGGGGTACAGGGGTGGGCTACACCTTC.

The chain carries TRBV7-2 and TRBJ2-3; the match to TRBD1 covers 7 bases. In germline, CDR1 is SGHTA, CDR2 FQGNSA. Trimming cost V 2 bases and J 0 bases; bases outside gene matches: 2. CDR3 length: 15 amino acids. CDR3 nucleotides: TGTGCCAGCAGCTTAAGGGACAGTAGCACAGATACGCAGTATTTT. This sequence encodes CASSLRDSSTDTQYF. The whole variable domain, remainder taken from reference TRBV7-2 and TRBJ2-3, is GAGVSQSPSNKVTEKGKDVELRCDPISGHTALYWYRQSLGQGLEFLIYFQGNSAPDKSGLPSDRFSAERTGGSVSTLTIQRTQQEDSAVYLCASSLRDSSTDTQYFGPGTRLTVL.

V gene TRBV9 combines with J gene TRBJ2-7, with a possible D match to TRBD2 (6 bases). Per germline, CDR1 SGDLS and CDR2 YYNGEE. The V gene lost 3 bases and the J gene lost 5 bases, with 15 bases spanning the gap. This CDR3 has 14 residues. CDR3 nucleotide sequence: TGTGCCAGCAGCGGCCGGGACTTTATCGACGAGCAGTACTTC. As protein: CASSGRDFIDEQYF.

The rearrangement joins TRBV9 to TRBJ2-1; D is undetermined. The germline gives CDR1 SGDLS, CDR2 YYNGEE. V was cut by 1 base and J by 7 bases, with 12 bases left in between. This CDR3 contains 14 residues. Written as DNA, the CDR3 is TGTGCCAGCAGCGTAATGCTCGCGGCAAATGAGCAGTTCTTC. The encoded protein is CASSVMLAANEQFF.

The V and J genes are TRBV7-9 and TRBJ1-1, with D perhaps matching TRBD1 (6 bases). The CDR3 is made up of 15 amino acids. The germline gives CDR1 SEHNR, CDR2 FQNEAQ (reference sequence). The germline V and J ends were trimmed by 1 base and 3 bases, with 12 bases remaining between them. Here the CDR3 reads CASSLGGRGDTEAFF. The CDR3 DNA reads as TGTGCCAGCAGCTTAGGGGGGCGAGGGGACACTGAAGCTTTCTTT.

The chain combines TRBV18 with TRBJ2-7; D unresolved. The CDR3 covers 12 residues. The germline V and J ends were trimmed by 1 base and 5 bases, with 6 bases remaining between them. Germline CDR1 and CDR2: KGHSH and LQKENI. CDR3 amino acids: CASSPQAHEQYF. CDR3 nucleotides: TGTGCCAGCTCACCACAAGCCCACGAGCAGTACTTC.

This clone was seen a few times. The rearrangement uses TRBV5-1 and TRBJ2-5, with D tentatively TRBD1 (6 bases). The J call may be incorrect, as the DNA end agrees better with TRBJ2-7. CDR1 and CDR2 (germline): SGHRS, YFSETQ. This CDR3 is built from 16 residues. The CDR3 coding sequence is TGCGCCAGCAGCTTGCAACCGGGACAAAGAGGCGGCGAGCAGTACTTC. Translated, it gives CASSLQPGQRGGEQYF.

The chain combines TRBV28 with TRBJ2-2; 8 bases match TRBD2. Germline-derived CDR1 and CDR2 are MDHEN and SYDVKM. Losses at the gene ends were 5 bases for V and 9 bases for J; bases not matched to a gene: 14. The CDR3 covers 16 residues. In DNA form, the CDR3 reads TGTGCCAGCAGTCCATGGTTGACTAGCGAGACCCGGGAGCTGTTTTTT. This encodes CASSPWLTSETRELFF.